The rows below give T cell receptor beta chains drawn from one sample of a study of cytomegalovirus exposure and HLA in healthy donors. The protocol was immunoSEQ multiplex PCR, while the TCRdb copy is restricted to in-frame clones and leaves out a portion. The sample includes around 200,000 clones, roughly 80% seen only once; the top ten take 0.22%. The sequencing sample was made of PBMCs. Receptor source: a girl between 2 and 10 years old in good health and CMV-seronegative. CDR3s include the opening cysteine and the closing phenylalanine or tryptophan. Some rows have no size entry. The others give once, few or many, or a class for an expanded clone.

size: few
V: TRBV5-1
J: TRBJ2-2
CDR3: CASSLESGIGTGELFF

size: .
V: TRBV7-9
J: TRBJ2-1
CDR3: CASSLGPWGGNEQFF

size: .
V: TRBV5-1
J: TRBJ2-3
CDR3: CASSLLAAGTDTQYF

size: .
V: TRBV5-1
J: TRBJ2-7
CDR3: CASSSAAGGLGEQYF

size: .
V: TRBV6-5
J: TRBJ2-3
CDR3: CASRFRGGDGRTQYF

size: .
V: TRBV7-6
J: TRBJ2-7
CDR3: CASSLATTRGPFEQYF

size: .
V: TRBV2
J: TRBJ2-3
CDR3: CASSEVGGHQLRGLRSLSQYF

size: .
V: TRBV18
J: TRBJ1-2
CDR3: CASSPRQGYGYTF

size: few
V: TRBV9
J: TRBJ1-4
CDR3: CASSVTPGESEKLFF

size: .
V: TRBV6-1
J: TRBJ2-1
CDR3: CASSGTSGSYNEQFF

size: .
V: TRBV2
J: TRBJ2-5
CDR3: CASSIGGRGETQYF

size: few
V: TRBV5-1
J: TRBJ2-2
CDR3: CASSLEPISSGIQDTGELFF

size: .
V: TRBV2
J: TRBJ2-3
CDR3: CASISDTQYF

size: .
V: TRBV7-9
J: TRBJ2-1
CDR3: CASSPLSNEQFF

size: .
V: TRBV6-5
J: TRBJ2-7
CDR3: CASSAGRGASEQYF

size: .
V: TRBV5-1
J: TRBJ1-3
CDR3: CASSLTEPGNTIYF

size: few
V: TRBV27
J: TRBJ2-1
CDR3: CASFPGRAIYNEQFF

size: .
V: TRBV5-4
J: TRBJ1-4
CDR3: CASSLDGSATNEKLFF

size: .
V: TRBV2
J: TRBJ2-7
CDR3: CASTAPTQGAYSYEQYF

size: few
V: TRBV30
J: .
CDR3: CAWSVGLAGIYEQYF

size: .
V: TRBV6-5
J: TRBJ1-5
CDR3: CASRLGVKVNQPQHF

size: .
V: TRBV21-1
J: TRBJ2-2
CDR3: CASSRGTGELFF

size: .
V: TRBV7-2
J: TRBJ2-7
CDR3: CASSLADYPSYEQYF

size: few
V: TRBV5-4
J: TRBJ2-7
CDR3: CASSTGLAGGEQYF

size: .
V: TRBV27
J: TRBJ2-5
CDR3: CASSLAGGETQYF

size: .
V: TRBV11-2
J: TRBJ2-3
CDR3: CASRAIRGGALDTQYF

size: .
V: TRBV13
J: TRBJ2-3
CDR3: CASSSPAGGRADTQYF

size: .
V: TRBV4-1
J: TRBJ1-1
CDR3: CASSLRRTGRNTEAFF

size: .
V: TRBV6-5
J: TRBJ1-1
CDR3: CASTNQGAPTEAFF

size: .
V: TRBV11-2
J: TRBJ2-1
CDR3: CASPRGSGRPRREQFF

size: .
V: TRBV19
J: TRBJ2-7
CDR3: CASSASAYEQYF

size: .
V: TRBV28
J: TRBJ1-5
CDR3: CASSLGGNNQPQHF

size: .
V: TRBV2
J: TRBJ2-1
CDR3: CASSGAAGYGINEQFF

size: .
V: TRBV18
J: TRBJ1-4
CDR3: CASSPRDRVSTNEKLFF